This TCR beta chain was observed in a study of cytomegalovirus exposure and HLA in healthy donors. As for the study in general: From about 179 million T cells, an earlier analysis saw 110 million or so unique TCR beta sequences.

There are 14 residues in the CDR3. The V segment lost 3 bases and the J segment 2 bases; nucleotides outside the gene matches: 4. Germline V gives CDR1 MDHEN, CDR2 SYDVKM. Note on this clone: Antigen unknown.

Study-wide findings and caveats: Reported performance of the classifier showed diagnosis of cytomegalovirus status with high specificity and sensitivity. The analysis excluded some indistinguishable V segments, including TRBV6-2 and TRBV6-3. The listing of 150 to 200 TCR beta chains classed them as cytomegalovirus-associated.

Primers for the PCR totalled 60 Vbeta and 13 Jbeta. Profiling relied on immunoSEQ multiplex PCR, and the TCRdb table lists in-frame clones only, not all of them. The sample holds some 140,000 clones, 80% seen once. Input material: PBMCs. This receptor was taken from a man aged 30 to 39 in good health. The chain has TRBV28 and TRBJ2-7; 7 positions match TRBD1. CDR3 DNA sequence: TGTGCCAGCAGTTTGGTTCAGGGGGCCTACGAGCAGTACTTC. Protein sequence: CASSLVQGAYEQYF. Looking up the rest from reference TRBV28 and TRBJ2-7 gives the full variable domain: DVKVTQSSRYLVKRTGEKVFLECVQDMDHENMFWYRQDPGLGLRLIYFSYDVKMKEKGDIPEGYSVSREKKERFSLILESASTNQTSMYLCASSLVQGAYEQYFGPGTRLTVT.